Listed below are T cell receptor beta chains from one sample, sequenced in a study of CD8 T cells in ankylosing spondylitis. TCRdb called the 5' RACE reads again in MiXCR, with one record for every CDR3 protein. The sample contains around 150,000 distinct CDR3 sequences, about an eighth of which appear only once. Sequencing used blood, either unsorted or a sorted T cell fraction (not recorded which). The receptor source for this set is a female donor with ankylosing spondylitis or in good health (not recorded which). Each CDR3 is given with its conserved first and last residue.

CDR3: CSARSPGLAVQETQYF
V: TRBV20-1
J: TRBJ2-5

CDR3: CATSDPRTAQETQYF
V: TRBV24-1
J: TRBJ2-5

CDR3: CASRRDSNNEQFF
V: TRBV12-3/TRBV12-4
J: TRBJ2-1

CDR3: CASSLSGASGVSQEQYF
V: TRBV7-2
J: TRBJ2-7

CDR3: CASSPFGGGYEQYF
V: TRBV2
J: TRBJ2-7

CDR3: CASSSTGVRTEAFF
V: TRBV6-5
J: TRBJ1-1

CDR3: CASSFWTSGAKETQYF
V: TRBV12-3/TRBV12-4
J: TRBJ2-5

CDR3: CASSSGLEGNIQYF
V: TRBV7-2
J: TRBJ2-4

CDR3: CASSLVLSLNEQFF
V: TRBV12-3/TRBV12-4
J: TRBJ2-1

CDR3: CASSQGPVSGNTIYF
V: TRBV4-1
J: TRBJ1-3

CDR3: CASSQEFGAGYTF
V: TRBV3-1
J: TRBJ1-2

CDR3: CAWTTLAGTQYF
V: TRBV30
J: TRBJ2-3

CDR3: CSVGITGINTGELFF
V: TRBV29-1
J: TRBJ2-2

CDR3: CAWSPGTGYEQYF
V: TRBV30
J: TRBJ2-7

CDR3: CSAKTSGRLQFF
V: TRBV20-1
J: TRBJ2-1

CDR3: CASSQSSVGRDEQFF
V: TRBV4-2
J: TRBJ2-1

CDR3: CSARDLTRHYTF
V: TRBV20-1
J: TRBJ1-2

CDR3: CASRGRVGEAFF
V: TRBV28
J: TRBJ1-1

CDR3: CASSAIAGLNTGELFF
V: TRBV5-4
J: TRBJ2-2

CDR3: CSAGRVGVGRAGDTQYF
V: TRBV20-1
J: TRBJ2-3

CDR3: CTSSTVSQATEAFF
V: TRBV12-3/TRBV12-4
J: TRBJ1-1

CDR3: CSAHRGLVFNEQFF
V: TRBV29-1
J: TRBJ2-1

CDR3: CASSPGEGWTEAFF
V: TRBV5-1
J: TRBJ1-1

CDR3: CASSPEQGIKGETQYF
V: TRBV5-1
J: TRBJ2-5

CDR3: CASSFGIFNSPLHF
V: TRBV7-2
J: TRBJ1-6

CDR3: CSARDSGGLNTEAFF
V: TRBV20-1
J: TRBJ1-1

CDR3: CTIPNRPQRGGPGELFF
V: TRBV12-3/TRBV12-4
J: TRBJ2-2

CDR3: CASSPPGENEQFF
V: TRBV5-1
J: TRBJ2-1